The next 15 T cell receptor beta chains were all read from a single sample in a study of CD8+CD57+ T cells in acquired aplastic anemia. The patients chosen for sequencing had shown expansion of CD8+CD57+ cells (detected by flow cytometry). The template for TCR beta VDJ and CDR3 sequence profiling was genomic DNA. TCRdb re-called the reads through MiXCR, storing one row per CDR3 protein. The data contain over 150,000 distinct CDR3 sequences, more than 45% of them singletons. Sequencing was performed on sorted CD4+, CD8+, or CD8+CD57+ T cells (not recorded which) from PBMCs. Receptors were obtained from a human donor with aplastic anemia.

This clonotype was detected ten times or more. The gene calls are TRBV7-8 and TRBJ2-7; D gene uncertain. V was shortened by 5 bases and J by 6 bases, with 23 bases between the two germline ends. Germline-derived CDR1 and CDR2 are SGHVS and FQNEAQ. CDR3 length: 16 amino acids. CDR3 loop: CASSLPDLTRMGEQYF. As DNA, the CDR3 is TGTGCCAGCAGCCTCCCCGACCTGACGAGAATGGGCGAGCAGTACTTC.

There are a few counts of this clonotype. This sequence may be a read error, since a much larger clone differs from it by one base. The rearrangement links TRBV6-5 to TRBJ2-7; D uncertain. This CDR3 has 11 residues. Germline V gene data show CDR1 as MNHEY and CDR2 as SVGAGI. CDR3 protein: CASSLNYGQYF. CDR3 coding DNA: TGTGCCAGCAGTTTGAATTACGGGCAGTACTTC.

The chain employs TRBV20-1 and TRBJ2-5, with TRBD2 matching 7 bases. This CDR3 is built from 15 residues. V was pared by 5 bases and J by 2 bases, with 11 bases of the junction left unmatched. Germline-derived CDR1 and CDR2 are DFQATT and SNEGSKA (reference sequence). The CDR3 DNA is TGCAGTGCTGCCCGGGGAGGGGAGCAACAAGAGACCCAGTACTTC. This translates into CSAARGGEQQETQYF.

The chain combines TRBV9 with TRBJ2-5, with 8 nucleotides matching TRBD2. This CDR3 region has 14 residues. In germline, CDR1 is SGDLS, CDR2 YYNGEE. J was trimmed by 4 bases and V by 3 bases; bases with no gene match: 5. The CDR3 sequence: CASSDGGARETQYF. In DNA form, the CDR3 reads TGTGCCAGCAGCGACGGGGGGGCCCGAGAGACCCAGTACTTC.

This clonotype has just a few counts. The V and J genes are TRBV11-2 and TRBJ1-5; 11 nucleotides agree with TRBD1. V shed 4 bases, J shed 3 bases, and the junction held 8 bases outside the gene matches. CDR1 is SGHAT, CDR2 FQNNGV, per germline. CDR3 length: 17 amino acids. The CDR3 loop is CASSSGQGAYYNQPQHF. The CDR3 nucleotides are TGTGCCAGCAGCTCCGGACAGGGGGCTTATTACAATCAGCCCCAGCATTTT.

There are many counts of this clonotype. CDR3 protein: CASSPGTAINSPLHF. DNA for the CDR3: TGTGCCAGCAGCCCGGGGACAGCGATCAATTCACCCCTCCACTTT. The rearrangement uses TRBV7-9 and TRBJ1-6, with TRBD1 identical over 7 bases. Germline V lookup: CDR1 SEHNR, CDR2 FQNEAQ (reference sequence). This CDR3 has 15 residues. The V gene end was trimmed by 5 bases and the J gene end by 7 bases; junction bases not matched to a gene: 8.

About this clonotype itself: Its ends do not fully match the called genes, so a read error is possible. CDR3 sequence: CTSSSLAGSSYEQYF. DNA of the CDR3: TGTACCAGCAGCTCTTTAGCGGGAAGCTCCTACGAGCAGTACTTC. The J gene is TRBJ2-7, the V gene TRBV11-1; TRBD2 matches 8 bases. There are 15 residues in the CDR3. Germline V lookup: CDR1 SGHAT, CDR2 FQDESV (reference sequence). Complete variable domain (other parts from reference TRBV11-1 and TRBJ2-7): EAEVAQSPRYKITEKSQAVAFWCDPISGHATLYWYRQILGQGPELLVQFQDESVVDDSQLPKDRFSAERLKGVDSTLKIQPAELGDSAMYLCTSSSLAGSSYEQYFGPGTRLTVT.

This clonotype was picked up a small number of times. CDR3 sequence reads: CASSFGGVDTEAFF. The CDR3 DNA sequence: TGTGCCAGCAGTTTTGGGGGGGTAGACACTGAAGCTTTCTTT. This sequence joins TRBV27 and TRBJ1-1, with D possibly being TRBD1 (5 bases). The CDR3 runs 14 residues. Germline CDR1 MNHEY, CDR2 SMNVEV (reference sequence). V lost 3 bases and J lost 3, with 11 bases in between.

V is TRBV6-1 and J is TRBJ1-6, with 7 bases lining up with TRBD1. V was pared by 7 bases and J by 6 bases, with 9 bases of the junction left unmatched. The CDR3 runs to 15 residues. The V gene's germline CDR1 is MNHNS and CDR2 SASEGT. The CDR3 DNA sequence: TGTGCCAGCACTACCACAGGGGAGGGTAATTCACCCCTCCACTTT. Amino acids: CASTTTGEGNSPLHF.

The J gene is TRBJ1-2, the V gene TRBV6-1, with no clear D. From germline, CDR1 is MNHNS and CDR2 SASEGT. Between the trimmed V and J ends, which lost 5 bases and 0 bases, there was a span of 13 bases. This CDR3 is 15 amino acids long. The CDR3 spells CASSTYGSTNYGYTF. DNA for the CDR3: TGTGCCAGCAGTACCTACGGGTCGACTAACTATGGCTACACCTTC.

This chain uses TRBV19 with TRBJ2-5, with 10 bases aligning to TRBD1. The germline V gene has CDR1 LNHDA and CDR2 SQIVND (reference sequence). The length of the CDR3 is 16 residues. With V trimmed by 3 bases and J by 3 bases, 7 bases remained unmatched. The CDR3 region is CASSIVPGQGKETQYF. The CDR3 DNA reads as TGTGCCAGTAGTATCGTACCGGGACAGGGGAAAGAGACCCAGTACTTC.

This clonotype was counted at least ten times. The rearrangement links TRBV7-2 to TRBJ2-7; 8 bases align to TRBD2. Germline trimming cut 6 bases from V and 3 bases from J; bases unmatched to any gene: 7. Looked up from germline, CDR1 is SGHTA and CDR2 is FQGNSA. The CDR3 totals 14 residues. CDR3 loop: CASRPGGGRYEQYF. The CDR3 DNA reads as TGTGCCAGCAGACCCGGGGGGGGCCGCTACGAGCAGTACTTC.

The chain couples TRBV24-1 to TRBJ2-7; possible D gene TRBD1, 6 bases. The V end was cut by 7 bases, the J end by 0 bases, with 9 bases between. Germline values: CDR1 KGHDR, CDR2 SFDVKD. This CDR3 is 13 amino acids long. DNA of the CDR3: TGTGCCACCAGACAGGGATCCTCCTACGAGCAGTACTTC. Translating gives CATRQGSSYEQYF.

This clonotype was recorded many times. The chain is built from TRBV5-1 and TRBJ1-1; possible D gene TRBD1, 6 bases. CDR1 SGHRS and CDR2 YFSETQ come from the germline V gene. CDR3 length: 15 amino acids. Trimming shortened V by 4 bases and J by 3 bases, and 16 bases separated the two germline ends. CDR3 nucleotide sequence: TGCGCCAGCAGCAAGGTGACAGGTTTGTACACTGAAGCTTTCTTT. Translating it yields CASSKVTGLYTEAFF.

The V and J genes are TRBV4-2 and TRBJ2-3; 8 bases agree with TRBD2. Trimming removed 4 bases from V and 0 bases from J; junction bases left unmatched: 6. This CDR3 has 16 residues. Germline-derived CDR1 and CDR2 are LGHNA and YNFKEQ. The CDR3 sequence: CASSPVAGLSTDTQYF. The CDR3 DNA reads TGTGCCAGCAGCCCGGTAGCGGGATTGAGCACAGATACGCAGTATTTT.